The following is a T cell receptor (beta chain) sequence with its context. This entry is derived from a study of shared clonotypes between healthy human individuals. V lost 1 base and J 1 base, leaving 13 bases between the germline ends. Germline V lookup: CDR1 MGHRA, CDR2 YSYEKL. The CDR3 length is 17 residues. Data came from immunoSEQ multiplex PCR; TCRdb stores just in-frame clones and leaves some out. The sample contains approximately 2,300,000 clones, 85% to 95% of which appear only once. The specimen was naive CD4+ T cells from PBMCs. Subset denoted: CD45RA+ positively selected. This chain links TRBV4-1 with TRBJ1-4; D is undetermined. This receptor was taken from a man aged 18 to 30 in good health. Some clones in this sample may be carry-over from other donors' samples. CDR3 amino acids: CASSQGVLGVTNEKLFF. For the CDR3, the DNA is TGCGCCAGCAGCCAAGGGGTGTTAGGAGTAACTAATGAAAAACTGTTTTTT.